Presented here are 20 T cell receptor beta chains from one specimen sequenced in a study of graft-versus-host responses after intestinal transplantation listed by TCRdb under 2021. The time point label on this specimen signifies: cells obtained before transplantation from donor or recipient. The library was obtained by the immunoSEQ multiplex PCR assay. TCRdb took over this immuneACCESS table, retaining in-frame rearrangements with V and J assigned. Such tables are incomplete; in checked studies, under half of the missing clones stem from an unresolved V gene, and the remainder is unexplained. This sample is represented by around 70,000 clones; roughly 90% of them were singletons. The ten largest clonotypes hold around 2.3% of the sample. These receptors have no known antigen. This sample comprised unstimulated CD8+ T cells sorted from spleen or lymph node cells, obtained before intestinal transplant. The receptors here all came from a human donor who received an intestinal transplant.

This rearrangement joins TRBV9 to TRBJ1-3; D possibly corresponds to TRBD1 (5 bases). With 4 bases removed from V and 0 bases from J, the gap between germline ends came to 11 bases. This CDR3 region has 15 residues. Germline CDR1 reads SGDLS; CDR2 reads YYNGEE. The CDR3 protein is CASSPTGGSGNTIYF. The DNA of the CDR3 is TGTGCCAGCAGCCCTACCGGGGGCTCTGGAAACACCATATATTTT.

This CDR3 reads CASSLRTGATYEQYF. CDR3 nucleotides: TGTGCCAGCAGCTTAAGGACAGGGGCTACCTACGAGCAGTACTTC. V and J are TRBV7-9 and TRBJ2-7; TRBD1 agrees at 9 bases. The CDR3 runs to 15 residues. Germline V gene lookup returns CDR1 SEHNR and CDR2 FQNEAQ (reference sequence). After removal of 2 bases from V and 2 bases from J, the junction contained 4 bases not matched to a gene. The variable domain in full, with the rest retrieved from reference TRBV7-9 and TRBJ2-7, is DTGVSQNPRHKITKRGQNVTFRCDPISEHNRLYWYRQTLGQGPEFLTYFQNEAQLEKSRLLSDRFSAERPKGSFSTLEIQRTEQGDSAMYLCASSLRTGATYEQYFGPGTRLTVT.

The rearrangement links TRBV5-1 to TRBJ2-7, with 7 bases matching TRBD2. Germline-derived CDR1 and CDR2 are SGHRS and YFSETQ. This CDR3 spans 17 amino acids. V shed 0 bases, J shed 0 bases, and the junction held 9 bases outside the gene matches. The CDR3 DNA reads TGCGCCAGCAGCTTGGATTTTAGGCGGGAGAGCTCCTACGAGCAGTACTTC. Encoded protein: CASSLDFRRESSYEQYF.

V is TRBV4-1 and J is TRBJ1-2; 8 bases align to TRBD1. CDR1 is MGHRA and CDR2 is YSYEKL in the germline V gene. This CDR3 contains 16 residues. Losses at the gene ends were 0 bases for V and 3 bases for J; bases not matched to a gene: 6. CDR3 region: CASSQEGDRGYYGYTF. CDR3 sequence (DNA): TGCGCCAGCAGCCAAGAGGGAGACAGGGGATACTATGGCTACACCTTC.

The chain joins TRBV6-5 to TRBJ2-1; maybe TRBD2 (5 bases). Germline V gives CDR1 MNHEY, CDR2 SVGAGI. This CDR3 has 15 amino acids. Trimming left V 4 bases short and J 0 bases short, with 10 bases between. In DNA, the CDR3 is TGTGCCAGCAGTTTCTGGAGGTTCTCCTACAATGAGCAGTTCTTC. Residues: CASSFWRFSYNEQFF.

Written as DNA, the CDR3 is TGTGCCAGCAGTTTCGGCAGGGTCTACGAGCAGTACTTC. The encoded protein is CASSFGRVYEQYF. The genes are TRBV27 and TRBJ2-7, with D tentatively TRBD1 (5 bases). Per germline, CDR1 MNHEY and CDR2 SMNVEV (reference sequence). V was cut by 3 bases and J by 3 bases, with 9 bases left in between. The CDR3 is made up of 13 amino acids.

This sequence joins TRBV6-1 and TRBJ2-1; TRBD1 matches at 8 bases. This CDR3 region has 15 residues. Trimming removed 3 bases from V and 6 bases from J; junction bases left unmatched: 7. Germline V gene data show CDR1 as MNHNS and CDR2 as SASEGT. The CDR3 sequence is CASSDSDRARNEQFF. The CDR3 coding sequence is TGTGCCAGCAGTGATTCGGACAGGGCACGCAATGAGCAGTTCTTC.

J is TRBJ2-7 and V is TRBV5-4, with 13 bases identical to TRBD2. This CDR3 is built from 15 residues. CDR1 is SGHNT, CDR2 YYREEE, per germline (reference sequence). The V segment lost 4 bases and the J segment 4 bases; nucleotides outside the gene matches: 5. This chain's CDR3 is CASSGTSGTSYEQYF. Written as DNA, the CDR3 is TGTGCCAGCAGCGGGACTAGCGGGACGTCTTACGAGCAGTACTTC.

The chain links TRBV7-9 to TRBJ2-1, with TRBD2 matching 7 bases. This CDR3 is built from 12 residues. CDR1 and CDR2 (germline): SEHNR, FQNEAQ (reference sequence). The V and J ends lost 2 bases and 12 bases, in that order; junction bases with no gene match: 4. The CDR3 loop reads CASSLSAGPQFF. The CDR3 DNA follows: TGTGCCAGCAGCTTATCAGCGGGACCGCAGTTCTTC.

The CDR3 loop reads CASFNTRDREGTGELFF. The DNA of the CDR3 is TGTGCCAGCTTTAATACCCGGGACAGGGAGGGCACCGGGGAGCTGTTTTTT. The V gene is TRBV19, the J gene TRBJ2-2; 9 bases map to TRBD1. The germline V gene encodes CDR1 LNHDA and CDR2 SQIVND (reference sequence). The length of the CDR3 is 17 residues. V was pared by 9 bases and J by 4 bases, with 15 bases of the junction left unmatched. The full variable domain, in which reference TRBV19 and TRBJ2-2 provide the parts outside the CDR3, is DGGITQSPKYLFRKEGQNVTLSCEQNLNHDAMYWYRQDPGQGLRLIYYSQIVNDFQKGDIAEGYSVSREKKESFPLTVTSAQKNPTAFYLCASFNTRDREGTGELFFGEGSRLTVL.

The chain joins TRBV19 to TRBJ1-3; 12 bases agree with TRBD1. Germline V lookup: CDR1 LNHDA, CDR2 SQIVND (reference sequence). The CDR3 runs to 14 residues. Trimming took 5 bases from V and 7 from J; bases not matched to a gene: 3. CDR3 region: CASSVGTGGNTIYF. CDR3 bases: TGTGCCAGTAGTGTCGGGACAGGGGGCAACACCATATATTTT. The full variable domain, completed using reference TRBV19 and TRBJ1-3, is DGGITQSPKYLFRKEGQNVTLSCEQNLNHDAMYWYRQDPGQGLRLIYYSQIVNDFQKGDIAEGYSVSREKKESFPLTVTSAQKNPTAFYLCASSVGTGGNTIYFGEGSWLTVV.

V usage is TRBV28 and J usage is TRBJ2-3; 9 positions match TRBD1. Looked up from germline, CDR1 is MDHEN and CDR2 is SYDVKM. J gave up 3 bases and V 9 bases, and 7 bases lay outside the gene matches. The CDR3 has 14 residues. CDR3 in DNA: TGTGCCAGTTACCCCGGGACAGGGACAGATACGCAGTATTTT. Translating gives CASYPGTGTDTQYF. Variable domain in full (rest from reference TRBV28 and TRBJ2-3): DVKVTQSSRYLVKRTGEKVFLECVQDMDHENMFWYRQDPGLGLRLIYFSYDVKMKEKGDIPEGYSVSREKKERFSLILESASTNQTSMYLCASYPGTGTDTQYFGPGTRLTVL.

This clone came up once. The J gene is TRBJ1-4, the V gene TRBV27; possible D gene TRBD1, 6 bases. V dropped 1 base and J dropped 6 bases, with 12 bases sitting between them. This CDR3 comprises 15 residues. CDR1 and CDR2 (germline): MNHEY, SMNVEV (reference sequence). The CDR3 nucleotides read TGTGCCAGCAGTTTATACGCAGGGGTGGATGAAAAACTGTTTTTT. Translating gives CASSLYAGVDEKLFF.

The chain uses TRBV19 and TRBJ2-7; D possibly corresponds to TRBD1 (5 bases). V was cut by 2 bases and J by 4 bases, with 9 bases left in between. The CDR3 totals 13 residues. Germline CDR1 is LNHDA and CDR2 is SQIVND (reference sequence). In DNA form, the CDR3 reads TGTGCCAGTAGTATACAGGGTACTTACGAGCAGTACTTC. Its protein is CASSIQGTYEQYF.

V and J are TRBV13 and TRBJ2-7; D is possibly TRBD1 (5 bases). Germline V gives CDR1 PRHDT, CDR2 FYEKMQ (reference sequence). The CDR3 totals 14 residues. Trimming shortened V by 5 bases and J by 3 bases, and 14 bases separated the two germline ends. Here the CDR3 reads CASSQGPTDYEQYF. In DNA, the CDR3 is TGTGCCAGCAGCCAAGGTCCGACAGACTACGAGCAGTACTTC.

The chain carries TRBV28 and TRBJ1-3; perhaps TRBD1 as D (5 bases). From germline, CDR1 is MDHEN and CDR2 SYDVKM. The germline V and J ends were trimmed by 4 bases and 8 bases, with 6 bases remaining between them. This CDR3 comprises 11 residues. The CDR3 here is CASSWGDTIYF. The DNA for the CDR3 is TGTGCCAGCAGTTGGGGGGACACCATATATTTT.

The chain recombines TRBV5-6 with TRBJ2-1, with 8 nucleotides matching TRBD1. This CDR3 comprises 12 residues. V dropped 4 bases and J dropped 9; count of bases not matched to a gene: 3. The germline gives CDR1 SGHDT, CDR2 YYEEEE. The CDR3 is CASSPTGAEQFF. The CDR3 DNA sequence: TGTGCCAGCAGCCCGACAGGGGCTGAGCAGTTCTTC.

The chain joins TRBV30 to TRBJ1-1, with D possibly TRBD1 on 6 matching bases. The ends were cut back, 0 bases at V and 9 bases at J, with 11 bases in the middle. This CDR3 is built from 12 residues. Germline CDR1 and CDR2: GTSNPN and SVGIG (reference sequence). CDR3 bases: TGTGCCTGGAGTGTGGGGGGGGCCCAAGCTTTCTTT. This translates into CAWSVGGAQAFF.

The CDR3 sequence is CAWSGGVNEQFF. CDR3 coding DNA: TGTGCCTGGAGCGGAGGGGTCAATGAGCAGTTCTTC. This chain uses TRBV30 with TRBJ2-1; tentatively, D is TRBD2 (6 bases). Germline lookup yields CDR1 GTSNPN and CDR2 SVGIG (reference sequence). V lost 3 bases and J lost 6, with 9 bases in between. The CDR3 is 12 residues long. Full variable domain (missing parts from reference TRBV30 and TRBJ2-1): SQTIHQWPATLVQPVGSPLSLECTVEGTSNPNLYWYRQAAGRGLQLLFYSVGIGQISSEVPQNLSASRPQDRQFILSSKKLLLSDSGFYLCAWSGGVNEQFFGPGTRLTVL.

V gene TRBV6-5 combines with J gene TRBJ1-2; 9 nucleotides align to TRBD1. Per the germline V gene, CDR1 is MNHEY and CDR2 is SVGAGI. V trimming: 4 bases; J trimming: 7 bases; junction bases outside the gene matches: 4. The CDR3 loop spans 13 amino acids. CDR3: CASSWDRVSGYTF. CDR3 nucleotide sequence: TGTGCCAGCAGTTGGGACAGGGTGTCTGGCTACACCTTC.